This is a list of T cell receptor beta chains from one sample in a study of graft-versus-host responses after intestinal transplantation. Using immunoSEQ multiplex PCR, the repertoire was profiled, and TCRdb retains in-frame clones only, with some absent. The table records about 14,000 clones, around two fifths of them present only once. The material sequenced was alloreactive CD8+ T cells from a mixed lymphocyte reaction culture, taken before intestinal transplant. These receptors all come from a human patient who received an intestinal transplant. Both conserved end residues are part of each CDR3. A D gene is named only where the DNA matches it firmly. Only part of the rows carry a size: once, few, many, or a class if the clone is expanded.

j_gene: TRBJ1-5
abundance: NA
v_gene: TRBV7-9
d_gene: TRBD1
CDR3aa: CASSFNRGEGNSNQPQHF
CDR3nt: TGTGCCAGCAGCTTTAACAGGGGCGAGGGAAATAGCAATCAGCCCCAGCATTTT

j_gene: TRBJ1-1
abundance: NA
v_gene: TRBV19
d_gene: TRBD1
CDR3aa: CASSPIGTGGTEAFF
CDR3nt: TGTGCCAGTAGTCCGATAGGGACAGGGGGCACTGAAGCTTTCTTT

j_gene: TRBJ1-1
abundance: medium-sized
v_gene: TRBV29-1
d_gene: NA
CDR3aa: CSVEDPLNTEAFF
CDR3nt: TGCAGCGTTGAAGATCCCTTGAACACTGAAGCTTTCTTT

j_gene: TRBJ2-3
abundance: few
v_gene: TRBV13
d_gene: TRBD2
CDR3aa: CASSWGLAAPENPDTQYF
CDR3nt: TGTGCCAGCAGCTGGGGACTAGCGGCCCCGGAGAATCCAGATACGCAGTATTTT

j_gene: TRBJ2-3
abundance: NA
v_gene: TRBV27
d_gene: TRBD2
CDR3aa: CASSPGLGRGTDTQYF
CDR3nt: TGTGCCAGCAGTCCCGGACTAGGGAGAGGCACAGATACGCAGTATTTT

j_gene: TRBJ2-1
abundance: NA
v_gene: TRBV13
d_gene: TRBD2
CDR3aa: CASSLGGGGYNEQFF
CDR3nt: TGTGCCAGCAGCTTAGGTGGGGGGGGATACAATGAGCAGTTCTTC

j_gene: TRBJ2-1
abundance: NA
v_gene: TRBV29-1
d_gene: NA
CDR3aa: CSVVGQGPTEQFF
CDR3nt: TGCAGCGTTGTAGGGCAGGGGCCGACTGAGCAGTTCTTC

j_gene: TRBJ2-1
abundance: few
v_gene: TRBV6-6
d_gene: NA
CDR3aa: CASSYSGYNEQFF
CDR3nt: TGTGCCAGCAGTTACTCCGGCTACAATGAGCAGTTCTTC

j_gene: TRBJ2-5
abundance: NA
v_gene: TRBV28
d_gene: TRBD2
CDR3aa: CASRPPPGLGETQYF
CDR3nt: TGTGCCAGCAGACCCCCCCCGGGACTAGGAGAGACCCAGTACTTC

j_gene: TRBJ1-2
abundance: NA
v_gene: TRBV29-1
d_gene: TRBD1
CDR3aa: CSVWTGNYGYTF
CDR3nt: TGCAGCGTGTGGACAGGGAACTATGGCTACACCTTC

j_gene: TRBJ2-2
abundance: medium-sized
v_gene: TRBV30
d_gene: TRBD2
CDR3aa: CAWSVGSGGFTGELFF
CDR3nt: TGTGCCTGGAGTGTAGGTAGCGGGGGTTTTACCGGGGAGCTGTTTTTT

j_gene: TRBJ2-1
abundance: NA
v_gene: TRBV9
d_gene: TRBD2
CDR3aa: CASSVGSGGGEQFF
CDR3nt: TGTGCCAGCAGCGTAGGTTCGGGGGGGGGTGAGCAGTTCTTC

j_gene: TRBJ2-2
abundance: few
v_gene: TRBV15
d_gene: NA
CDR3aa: CATSSVWLSGELFF
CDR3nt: TGTGCCACCAGCAGTGTGTGGTTGAGCGGGGAGCTGTTTTTT

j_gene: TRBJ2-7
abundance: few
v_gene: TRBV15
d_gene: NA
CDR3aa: CATSRGTEASYEQYF
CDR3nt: TGTGCCACCAGCAGAGGGACAGAAGCCTCCTACGAGCAGTACTTC

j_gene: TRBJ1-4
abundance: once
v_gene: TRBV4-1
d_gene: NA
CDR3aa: CASSQDLGGFNEKLFF
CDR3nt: TGCGCCAGCAGCCAAGATTTAGGAGGGTTTAATGAAAAACTGTTTTTT

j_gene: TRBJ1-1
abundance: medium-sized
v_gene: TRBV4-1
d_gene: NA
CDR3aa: CASSHDTLNTEAFF
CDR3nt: TGCGCCAGCAGCCACGACACCTTGAACACTGAAGCTTTCTTT

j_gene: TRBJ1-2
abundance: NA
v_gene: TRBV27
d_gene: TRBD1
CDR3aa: CASSQGAGGYTF
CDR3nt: TGTGCCAGCAGTCAGGGGGCAGGTGGCTACACCTTC

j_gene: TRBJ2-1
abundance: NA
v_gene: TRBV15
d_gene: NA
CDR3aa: CATSRTGALNSYNEQFF
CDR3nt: TGTGCCACCAGCAGAACTGGGGCCCTCAACTCCTACAATGAGCAGTTCTTC

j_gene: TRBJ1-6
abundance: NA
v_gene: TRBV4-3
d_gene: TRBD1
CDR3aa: CASSPGQGGNSPLHF
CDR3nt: TGCGCCAGCAGCCCAGGACAGGGTGGAAATTCACCCCTCCACTTT

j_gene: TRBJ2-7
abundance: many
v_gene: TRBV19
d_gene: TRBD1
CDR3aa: CASSTPRTGGSDEQYF
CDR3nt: TGTGCCAGTAGTACCCCGAGGACAGGGGGATCCGACGAGCAGTACTTC

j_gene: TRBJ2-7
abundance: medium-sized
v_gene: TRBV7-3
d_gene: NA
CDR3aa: CASSLTTRDF
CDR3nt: TGTGCCAGCAGCTTAACGACTAGAGATTTC

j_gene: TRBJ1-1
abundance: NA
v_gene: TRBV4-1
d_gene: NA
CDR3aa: CASSQVDRSNTEAFF
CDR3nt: TGCGCCAGCAGCCAGGTAGACAGGTCGAACACTGAAGCTTTCTTT

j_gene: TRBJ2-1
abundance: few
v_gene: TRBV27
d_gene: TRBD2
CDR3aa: CASSPGTSGYNEQFF
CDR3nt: TGTGCCAGCAGCCCCGGGACTAGCGGCTACAATGAGCAGTTCTTC

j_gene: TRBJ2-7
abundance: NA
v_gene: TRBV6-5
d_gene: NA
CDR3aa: CATSPRLPYEQYF
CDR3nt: TGTGCCACCAGTCCCCGTCTTCCCTACGAGCAGTACTTC

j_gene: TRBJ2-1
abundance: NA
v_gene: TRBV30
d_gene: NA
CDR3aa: CAWSTGVVDEQFF
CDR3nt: TGTGCCTGGAGTACCGGGGTGGTGGATGAGCAGTTCTTC

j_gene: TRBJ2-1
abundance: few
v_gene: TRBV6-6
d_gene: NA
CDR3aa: CASSYSTGEMLFF
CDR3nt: TGTGCCAGCAGTTACTCGACGGGTGAAATGCTGTTCTTC

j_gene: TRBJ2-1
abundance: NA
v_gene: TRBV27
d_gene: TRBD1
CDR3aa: CASSLGRGPYNEQFF
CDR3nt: TGTGCCAGCAGTTTGGGCAGGGGGCCTTACAATGAGCAGTTCTTC

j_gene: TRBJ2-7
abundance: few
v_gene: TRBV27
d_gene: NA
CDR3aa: CASREGASYEQYF
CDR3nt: TGTGCCAGCAGAGAGGGTGCGTCCTACGAGCAGTACTTC

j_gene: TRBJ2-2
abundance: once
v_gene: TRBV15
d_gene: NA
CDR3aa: CATKDTINTGELFF
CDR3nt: TGTGCCACCAAAGATACAATCAACACCGGGGAGCTGTTTTTT

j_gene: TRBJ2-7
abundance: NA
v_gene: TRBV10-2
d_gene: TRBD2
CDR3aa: CASREWTSGAYEQYF
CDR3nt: TGCGCCAGCAGAGAGTGGACTAGCGGAGCTTACGAGCAGTACTTC

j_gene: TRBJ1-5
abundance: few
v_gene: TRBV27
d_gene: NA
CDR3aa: CASSFLGSGQPQHF
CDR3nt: TGTGCCAGCAGTTTTCTGGGGAGCGGGCAGCCCCAGCATTTT

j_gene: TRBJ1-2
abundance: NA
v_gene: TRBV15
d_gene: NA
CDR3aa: CATSRVAGGFYGYTF
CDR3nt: TGTGCCACCAGCAGAGTCGCAGGAGGGTTCTATGGCTACACCTTC

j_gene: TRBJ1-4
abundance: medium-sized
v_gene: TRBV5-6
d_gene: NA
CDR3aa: CASSLGVLRATNEKLFF
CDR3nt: TGTGCCAGCAGCTTGGGGGTGCTGAGGGCAACTAATGAAAAACTGTTTTTT

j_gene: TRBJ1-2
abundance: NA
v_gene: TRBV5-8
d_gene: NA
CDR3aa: CASSLGLFRGPASPDGYTF
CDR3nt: TGTGCCAGCAGCTTGGGGTTGTTTAGGGGCCCAGCCTCTCCCGATGGCTACACCTTC

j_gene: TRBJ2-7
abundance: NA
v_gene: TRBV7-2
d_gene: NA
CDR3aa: CASSLGGEDDEQYF
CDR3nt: TGTGCCAGCAGCTTAGGGGGCGAGGACGACGAGCAGTACTTC

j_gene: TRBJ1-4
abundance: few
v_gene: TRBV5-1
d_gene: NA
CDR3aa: CASSQQTGFNEKLFF
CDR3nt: TGCGCCAGCAGCCAACAGACAGGCTTTAATGAAAAACTGTTTTTT

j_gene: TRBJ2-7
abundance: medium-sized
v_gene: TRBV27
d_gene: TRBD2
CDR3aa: CASSLRTSGTGEQYF
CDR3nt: TGTGCCAGCAGTTTACGGACTAGCGGGACAGGAGAGCAGTACTTC

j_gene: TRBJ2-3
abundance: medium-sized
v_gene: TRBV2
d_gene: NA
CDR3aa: CASSDRADTQYF
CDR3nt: TGTGCCAGCAGTGATCGGGCAGATACGCAGTATTTT

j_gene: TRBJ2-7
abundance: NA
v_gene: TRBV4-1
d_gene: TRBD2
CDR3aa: CASSPGLARSYEQYF
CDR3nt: TGCGCCAGCAGCCCAGGACTAGCGCGCTCCTACGAGCAGTACTTC

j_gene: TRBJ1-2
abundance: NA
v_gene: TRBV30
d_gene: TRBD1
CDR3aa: CACRTGFGYTF
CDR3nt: TGTGCCTGCCGGACAGGGTTTGGCTACACCTTC

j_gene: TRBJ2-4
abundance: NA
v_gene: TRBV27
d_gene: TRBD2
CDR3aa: CASRPGGPNIQYF
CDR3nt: TGTGCCAGCCGCCCGGGGGGGCCAAACATTCAGTACTTC

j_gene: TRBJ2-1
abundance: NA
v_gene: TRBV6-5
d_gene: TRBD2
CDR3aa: CASSYLTSGNEQFF
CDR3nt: TGTGCCAGCAGTTACTTAACTAGCGGCAATGAGCAGTTCTTC

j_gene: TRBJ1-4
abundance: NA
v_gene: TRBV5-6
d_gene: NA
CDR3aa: CASRLLGGSDEKLFF
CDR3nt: TGTGCCAGCAGACTCTTGGGAGGGAGTGATGAAAAACTGTTTTTT

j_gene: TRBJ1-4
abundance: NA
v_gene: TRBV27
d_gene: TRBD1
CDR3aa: CASGRLDRAYEKLFF
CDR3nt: TGTGCCAGCGGTAGACTCGACAGGGCATACGAAAAACTGTTTTTT

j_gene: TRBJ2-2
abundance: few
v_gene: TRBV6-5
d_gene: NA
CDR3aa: CASSYSSGDTGELFF
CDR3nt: TGTGCCAGCAGTTACTCGTCGGGGGACACCGGGGAGCTGTTTTTT

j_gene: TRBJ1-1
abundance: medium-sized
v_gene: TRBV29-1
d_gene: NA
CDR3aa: CSVGATTEAFF
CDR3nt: TGCAGCGTTGGGGCGACCACTGAAGCTTTCTTT

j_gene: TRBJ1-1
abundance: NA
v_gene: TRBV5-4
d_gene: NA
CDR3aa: CASSAQQYTEAFF
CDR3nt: TGTGCCAGCAGCGCCCAACAATACACTGAAGCTTTCTTT

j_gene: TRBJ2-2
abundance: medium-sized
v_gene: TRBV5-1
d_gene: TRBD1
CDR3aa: CASSSTGGAGELFF
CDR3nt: TGCGCCAGCAGCTCCACAGGGGGTGCGGGGGAGCTGTTTTTT

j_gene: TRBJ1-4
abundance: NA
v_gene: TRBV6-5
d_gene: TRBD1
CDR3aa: CASSYAGGYEKLFF
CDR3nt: TGTGCCAGCAGTTACGCAGGGGGCTATGAAAAACTGTTTTTT

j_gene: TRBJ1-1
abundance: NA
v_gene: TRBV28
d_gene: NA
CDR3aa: CASSFRAGRSMNTEAFF
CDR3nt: TGTGCCAGCAGTTTTCGGGCAGGGCGTTCGATGAACACTGAAGCTTTCTTT

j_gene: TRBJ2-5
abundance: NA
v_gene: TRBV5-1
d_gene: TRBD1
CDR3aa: CASSWTGGQETQYF
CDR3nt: TGCGCCAGCAGCTGGACAGGGGGCCAAGAGACCCAGTACTTC

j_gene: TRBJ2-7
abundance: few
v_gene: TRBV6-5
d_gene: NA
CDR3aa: CASSVGSTYEQYF
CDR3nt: TGTGCCAGCAGCGTCGGGAGTACCTACGAGCAGTACTTC

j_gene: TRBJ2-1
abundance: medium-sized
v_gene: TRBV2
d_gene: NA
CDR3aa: CASSEAAGYEQFF
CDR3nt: TGTGCCAGCAGTGAGGCAGCAGGCTATGAGCAGTTCTTC

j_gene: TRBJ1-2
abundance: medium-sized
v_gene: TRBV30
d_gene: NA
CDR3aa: CAWSVFTNGYTF
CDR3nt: TGTGCCTGGAGTGTATTCACAAATGGCTACACCTTC

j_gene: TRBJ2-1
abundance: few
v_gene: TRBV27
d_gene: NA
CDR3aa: CASSPLDYIYNEQFF
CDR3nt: TGTGCCAGCAGTCCCCTTGACTACATCTACAATGAGCAGTTCTTC

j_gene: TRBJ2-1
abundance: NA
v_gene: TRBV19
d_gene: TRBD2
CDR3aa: CASSIDLAGGSYNEQFF
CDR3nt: TGTGCCAGTAGTATAGATTTGGCGGGAGGTTCCTACAATGAGCAGTTCTTC

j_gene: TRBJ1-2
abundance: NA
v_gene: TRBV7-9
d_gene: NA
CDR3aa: CASSLAWTENYGYTF
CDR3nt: TGTGCCAGCAGCTTAGCTTGGACAGAAAACTATGGCTACACCTTC

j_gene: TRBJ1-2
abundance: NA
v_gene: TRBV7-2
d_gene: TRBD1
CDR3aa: CASSWGQSYGYTF
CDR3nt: TGTGCCAGCAGCTGGGGACAGTCCTATGGCTACACCTTC

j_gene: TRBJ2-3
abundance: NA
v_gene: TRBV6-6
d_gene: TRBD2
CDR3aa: CASSLVAGGGTDTQYF
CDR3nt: TGTGCCAGCAGTCTAGTAGCGGGAGGGGGGACAGATACGCAGTATTTT

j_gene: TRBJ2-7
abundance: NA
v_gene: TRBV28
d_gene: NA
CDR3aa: CASSPRGSYEQYF
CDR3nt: TGTGCCAGCAGCCCCCGGGGCTCCTACGAGCAGTACTTC